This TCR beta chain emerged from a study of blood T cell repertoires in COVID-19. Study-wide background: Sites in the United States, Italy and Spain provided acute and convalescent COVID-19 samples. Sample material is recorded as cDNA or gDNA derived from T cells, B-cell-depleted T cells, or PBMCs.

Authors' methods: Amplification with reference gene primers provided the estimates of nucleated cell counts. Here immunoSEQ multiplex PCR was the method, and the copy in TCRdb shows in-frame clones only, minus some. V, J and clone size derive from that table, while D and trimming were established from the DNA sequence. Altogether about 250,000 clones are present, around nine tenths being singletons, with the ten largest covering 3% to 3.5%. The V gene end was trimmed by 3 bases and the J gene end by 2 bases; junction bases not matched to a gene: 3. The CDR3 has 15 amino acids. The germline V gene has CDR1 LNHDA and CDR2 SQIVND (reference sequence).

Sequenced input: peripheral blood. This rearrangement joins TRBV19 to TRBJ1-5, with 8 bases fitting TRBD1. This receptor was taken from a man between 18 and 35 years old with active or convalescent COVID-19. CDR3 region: CASSMDRVGNQPQHF. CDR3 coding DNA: TGTGCCAGTAGTATGGACAGGGTGGGCAATCAGCCCCAGCATTTT.